Listed below are T cell receptor beta chains from one sample, sequenced in a study of Graves' ophthalmopathy and Graves' hyperthyroidism. TCRdb ran MiXCR on the multiplex PCR reads and lists one entry per CDR3 protein. The table shows tens of thousands of distinct CDR3 sequences, with around half occurring only once. The sequenced sample consisted of peripheral blood. Receptors were obtained from an adult woman with stable Graves' hyperthyroidism. The CDR3 runs from the conserved cysteine through the conserved F or W. The D gene is left open where the match is weak. Size is omitted from some rows. Given values are once, few, many or a class for expanded clones.

D gene | J gene | clone size | V gene | CDR3 DNA | CDR3 protein
TRBD2 | TRBJ2-7 | . | TRBV7-9 | TGTGCCAGCAGCTTAGAACTAGCGGGAGTGAACTACGAGCAGTACTTC | CASSLELAGVNYEQYF
. | TRBJ2-2 | many | TRBV11-2 | TGTGCCAGCAATTTGGGAGGCACCGGGGAGCTGTTTTTT | CASNLGGTGELFF
. | TRBJ2-7 | . | TRBV2 | TGTGCCAGCGTTAGCGGAGGCACCTACGAGCAGTACTTC | CASVSGGTYEQYF
. | TRBJ2-2 | . | TRBV29-1 | TGCAGCGTACGCCAGGGGTCAACGAACACCGGGGAGCTGTTTTTT | CSVRQGSTNTGELFF
. | TRBJ1-5 | once | TRBV7-9 | TGTGCCAGCAGCTTCAGGGGCAATAGAAACTACGAGCATTTT | CASSFRGNRNYEHF
. | TRBJ2-7 | once | TRBV25-1 | TGTGCCAGCAGTGAAGGTGGAGGGAGCGAGCAGTACTTC | CASSEGGGSEQYF
TRBD1 | TRBJ1-1 | . | TRBV29-1 | TGCAGCTTAGGAGGACAGGGGAACACTGAAGCTTTCTTT | CSLGGQGNTEAFF
TRBD1 | TRBJ2-2 | few | TRBV7-3 | TGTGCCAGCAGCTTTGTCCCCAGGGGGCTGACCGGGGAGCTGTTTTTT | CASSFVPRGLTGELFF
. | TRBJ2-5 | . | TRBV25-1 | TGTGCCAGCAGTGAATGGCGAGCAGGTGAGACCCAGTACTTC | CASSEWRAGETQYF
. | TRBJ2-5 | many | TRBV30 | TGTGCCTGGAGTGGCGAGGGGCGCAGGGAGACCCAGTACTTC | CAWSGEGRRETQYF
. | TRBJ2-2 | once | TRBV9 | TGTGCCAGCAGCCGACGGACTCTAACGAACACCGGGGAGCTGTTTTTT | CASSRRTLTNTGELFF
. | TRBJ1-2 | . | TRBV7-9 | TGTGCCAGCAGTTCTATGCAGGGAGCAAATCATGGCTACACCTTC | CASSSMQGANHGYTF
. | TRBJ1-1 | many | TRBV6-6 | TGTGCCACCGCCATTATGAACACTGAAGCTTTCTTT | CATAIMNTEAFF
. | TRBJ1-5 | many | TRBV28 | TGTGCCAGCAGTTTAGTTAGGCTGCAGCCCCAGCATTTT | CASSLVRLQPQHF
. | TRBJ1-2 | . | TRBV10-3 | TGTGCCATCTCCGAGGATACAGGATATGGCTACACCTTC | CAISEDTGYGYTF
. | TRBJ2-3 | many | TRBV7-3 | TGTGCCAGCAGCCAAAGCCGCTCTGGAGATACGCAGTATTTT | CASSQSRSGDTQYF
TRBD1 | TRBJ1-5 | many | TRBV6-1 | TGTGCCAGCAGTGCCGTCGGACAGGGGACGTACGCCCAGCATTTT | CASSAVGQGTYAQHF
TRBD2 | TRBJ2-3 | many | TRBV20-1 | TGCAGTGCTAGACTAGCGGGCGCACATCGGAGGCCGGGAGATACGCAGTATTTT | CSARLAGAHRRPGDTQYF
. | TRBJ1-2 | once | TRBV20-1 | TGCAGTACCCAGGGGTCCTATGGCTACACCTTC | CSTQGSYGYTF
. | TRBJ1-2 | . | TRBV15 | TGTGCCACCAGCAGAGATGCTACCGGGGGCTATGGCTACACCTTC | CATSRDATGGYGYTF
. | TRBJ1-1 | . | TRBV5-4 | TGTGCCAGCAGCTACGCCGCCAGGTGGAACACTGAAGCTTTCTTT | CASSYAARWNTEAFF
. | TRBJ2-5 | few | TRBV20-1 | TGCAGTGCTAGGCCGCAAATAGCGGAAGAGACCCAGTACTTC | CSARPQIAEETQYF
TRBD2 | TRBJ2-2 | many | TRBV20-1 | TGCAGTGCAAGACTAGCGTCCGGGACCGGGGAGCTGTTTTTT | CSARLASGTGELFF
TRBD2 | TRBJ2-2 | . | TRBV11-3 | TGTGCCAGCAGCACCGGGACTAGCGGGAGCGCGAGGAACACCGGGGAGCTGTTTTTT | CASSTGTSGSARNTGELFF
. | TRBJ2-1 | many | TRBV11-2 | TGTGCCAGCAGCGGCCGGGGAGGGGGATCTGAGCAGTTCTTC | CASSGRGGGSEQFF
TRBD2 | TRBJ2-7 | . | TRBV29-1 | TGCAGCGACAGCGGGAGTAGGTACGAGCAGTACTTC | CSDSGSRYEQYF
TRBD1 | TRBJ1-5 | many | TRBV28 | TGTGCCAGCAGTTTATGGGGCATGGAGGGGGCGGATTTT | CASSLWGMEGADF
TRBD1 | TRBJ1-1 | many | TRBV19 | TGTGCCAGTAGTCCCCTCCCAGGGACAGGGAAGACTGAAGCTTTCTTT | CASSPLPGTGKTEAFF
TRBD1 | TRBJ1-1 | many | TRBV6-5 | TGTGCCAGCAATAACAGGGGCCCCAACACTGAAGCTTTCTTT | CASNNRGPNTEAFF
TRBD2 | TRBJ2-5 | many | TRBV6-6 | TGTGCCAGCAGTTACTGGGGGCGCGGGAGGTCCCACCAAGAGACCCAGTACTTC | CASSYWGRGRSHQETQYF
. | TRBJ1-2 | . | TRBV5-1 | TGCGCCAGCAGCTTGGTCAGGGATGGCTACGCCTTC | CASSLVRDGYAF
. | TRBJ1-2 | many | TRBV6-2/TRBV6-3 | TGTGCCAGCCAGACAGATGATAACTATGGCTACACCTTC | CASQTDDNYGYTF
TRBD2 | TRBJ2-5 | . | TRBV20-1 | TGCAGTGCTAGAGAGGGTAGCGGGAGGGCCGGGCAGACCCAGTACTTC | CSAREGSGRAGQTQYF
TRBD2 | TRBJ2-3 | many | TRBV7-6 | TGTGCCAGCAGCTTATCCGGCGGGAGGGGCACAGATACGCAGTATTTT | CASSLSGGRGTDTQYF
. | TRBJ1-6 | . | TRBV7-9 | TGTGCCAGCAGCTTGAGGGATAATTCACCCCTCCACTTT | CASSLRDNSPLHF
TRBD1 | TRBJ1-1 | many | TRBV20-1 | TGCAGTGCTAGATTGGGAAACAGGGGTGGCACTGAAGCTTTCTTT | CSARLGNRGGTEAFF
TRBD1 | TRBJ2-5 | . | TRBV29-1 | TGCAGCGTGGGGACAGGGGAGGAGACCCAGTACTTC | CSVGTGEETQYF
. | TRBJ2-7 | . | TRBV7-3 | TGTGCCAGCAGCTTAGGAGGGGCCGACGAGCAGTACTTC | CASSLGGADEQYF
TRBD1 | TRBJ2-2 | many | TRBV28 | TGTGCCAGCAGCCGGACAGGGGGCGGCGGGGAGCTGTTTTTT | CASSRTGGGGELFF
TRBD1 | TRBJ2-7 | many | TRBV6-1 | TGTGCCAGCAGTGAATGGGCCGAGACAGGGTACGACGAGCAGTACTTC | CASSEWAETGYDEQYF
TRBD1 | TRBJ1-5 | many | TRBV18 | TGTGCCAGCTCACTGAACGGGGACAGGGTAGTAACCCAGCATTTT | CASSLNGDRVVTQHF
TRBD1 | TRBJ1-2 | few | TRBV29-1 | TGCAGCGTCGTGACAGGGGAGTATGGCTACACCTTC | CSVVTGEYGYTF
TRBD1 | TRBJ2-2 | many | TRBV12-3/TRBV12-4 | TGTGCCAGCAGAGACCAGGGGGCCGGGGAGCTGTTTTTT | CASRDQGAGELFF
TRBD1 | TRBJ1-1 | many | TRBV7-3 | TGTGCCAGCAGCTTGGGACAGGGGGAAGCTTTCTTT | CASSLGQGEAFF
TRBD2 | TRBJ2-7 | once | TRBV7-3 | TGTGCCAGCAGCTTAACTAGCGGGAGCGACGAGCAGTACTTC | CASSLTSGSDEQYF
TRBD1 | TRBJ2-6 | many | TRBV4-1 | TGCGCCAGCAGCTCTACCGGGACAGGGGGCTCTGGGGCCAACGTCCTGACTTTC | CASSSTGTGGSGANVLTF
TRBD1 | TRBJ1-5 | . | TRBV7-9 | TGTGCCAGCAGTACCGGGACAGGACTTAGCAATCAGCCCCAGCATTTT | CASSTGTGLSNQPQHF
TRBD1 | TRBJ1-5 | many | TRBV28 | TGTGCCAGCAGTTCCTGGACAGGGGGTGACTATAGCAATCAGCCCCAGCATTTT | CASSSWTGGDYSNQPQHF
. | TRBJ2-7 | many | TRBV12-3/TRBV12-4 | TGTGCCAGCAGTTTAGCTTTTGGGCAGAGCTCCTACGAGCAGTACTTC | CASSLAFGQSSYEQYF
TRBD1 | TRBJ2-7 | . | TRBV7-9 | TGTGCCAGCAGCCGGACGGGACAGGGGGGCGACGAGCAGTACTTC | CASSRTGQGGDEQYF